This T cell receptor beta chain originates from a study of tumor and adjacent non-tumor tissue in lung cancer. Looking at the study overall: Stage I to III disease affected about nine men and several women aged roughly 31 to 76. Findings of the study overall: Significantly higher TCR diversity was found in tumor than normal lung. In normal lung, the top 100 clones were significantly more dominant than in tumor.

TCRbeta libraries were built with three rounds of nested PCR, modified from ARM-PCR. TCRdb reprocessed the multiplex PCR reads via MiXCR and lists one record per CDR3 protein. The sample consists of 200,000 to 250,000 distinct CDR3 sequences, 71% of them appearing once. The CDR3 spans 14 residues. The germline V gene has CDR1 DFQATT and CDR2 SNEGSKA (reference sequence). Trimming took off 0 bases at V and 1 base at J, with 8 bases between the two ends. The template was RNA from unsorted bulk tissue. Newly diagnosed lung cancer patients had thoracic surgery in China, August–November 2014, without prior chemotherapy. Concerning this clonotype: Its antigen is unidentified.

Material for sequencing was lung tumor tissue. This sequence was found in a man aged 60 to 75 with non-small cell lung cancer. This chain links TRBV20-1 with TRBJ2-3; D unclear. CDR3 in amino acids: CSARDVRGTDTQYF. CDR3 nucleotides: TGCAGTGCTAGAGATGTAAGGGGCACAGATACGCAGTATTTT.